This T cell receptor (beta chain) was identified during a study of blood T cell repertoires in COVID-19. For the study at large: The study drew acute and convalescent COVID-19 samples from the United States, Italy and Spain. The analysed material was cDNA or gDNA that came from T cells, B-cell-depleted T cells, or PBMCs.

In the authors' methods: How many nucleated cells were present was estimated from reference gene primer amplification. Clones were sequenced by immunoSEQ multiplex PCR, and TCRdb holds only the in-frame ones, with some missing. Clonal size and the V and J genes are those of that table, whereas D and trimming came from the DNA. Here the sample spans approximately 44,000 clones, around 83% being singletons. The specimen sequenced was peripheral blood. The sequence derives from a human donor in a cohort sampled during active COVID-19.

CDR3 sequence reads: CASSRTLTETGDTQYF. The CDR3, as DNA: TGTGCCAGCAGCCGAACCCTCACTGAAACCGGGGATACGCAGTATTTT. The chain employs TRBV11-2 and TRBJ2-3, with D hard to call. V lost 5 bases, J lost 6 bases, and 21 bases lay in between. Germline V gene sequence: CDR1 SGHAT, CDR2 FQNNGV. The CDR3 is made up of 16 amino acids.